The rows below give T cell receptor beta chains drawn from one sample of a study of blood T cell repertoires in COVID-19. Profiling relied on immunoSEQ multiplex PCR, and the TCRdb table lists in-frame clones only, not all of them. Of 35,000 to 50,000 clones in the sample, around four fifths were seen once. Input material: peripheral blood. All receptors come from a woman older than 75 with acute or convalescent COVID-19. CDR3s include the opening cysteine and the closing phenylalanine or tryptophan. Fields, in order: clone size, V gene, D gene, CDR3 protein. The D gene is left open where the match is weak. Clone size, where shown, is once, few, many, or a class for clones that have expanded.

. TRBV29-1 TRBD2 CSVVDPTSSSYEQYF
. TRBV19 TRBD2 CASSIDRGDHTDTQYF
. TRBV10-1 . CASSDPGQPQHF
once TRBV11-2 . CASSLWFEVDEQYF
. TRBV19 . CASSIFAAMNTEAFF
. TRBV6-1 . CASSEGVREYQPQHF
. TRBV7-9 TRBD2 CASSPRTSVPDTQYF
few TRBV10-1 TRBD1 CASSGTGHGYTF
few TRBV5-1 TRBD1 CASSLVVSRGTGAPNYGYTF
few TRBV11-2 . CASSLGGGGVSAFF
. TRBV18 . CASSPRGEGTEAFF
few TRBV15 . CATSRDKWSETQYF
. TRBV30 . CAWSDTGRSSGNTIYF
. TRBV6-4 . CASRVRVGVTEAFF
once TRBV11-2 TRBD1 CASSSPGPGQGHYNSPLHF
. TRBV3-1/TRBV3-2 . CASSQGTLHPGLTF